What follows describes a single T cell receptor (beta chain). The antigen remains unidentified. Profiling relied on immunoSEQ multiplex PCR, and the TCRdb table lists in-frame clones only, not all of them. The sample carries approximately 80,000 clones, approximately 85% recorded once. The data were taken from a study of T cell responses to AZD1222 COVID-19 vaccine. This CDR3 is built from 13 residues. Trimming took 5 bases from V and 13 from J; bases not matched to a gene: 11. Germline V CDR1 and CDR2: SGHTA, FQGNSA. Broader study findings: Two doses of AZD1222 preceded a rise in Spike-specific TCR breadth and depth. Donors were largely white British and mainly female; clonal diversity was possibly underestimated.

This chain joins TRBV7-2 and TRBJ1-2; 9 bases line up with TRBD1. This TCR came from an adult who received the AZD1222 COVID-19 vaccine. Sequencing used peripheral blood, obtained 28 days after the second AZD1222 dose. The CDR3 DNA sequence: TGTGCCAGCAGCGCCCCGGGACAGGGAATTGTCACCTTC. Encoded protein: CASSAPGQGIVTF.